One sample yielded the 11 T cell receptor beta chains listed below, sequenced in a study of graft-versus-host responses after intestinal transplantation. The antigens for these receptors are not known. Repertoires were generated with immunoSEQ multiplex PCR, while TCRdb's copy carries only in-frame clones and drops some. The table has about 89,000 clones, roughly 91% seen once. The sample consisted of unstimulated CD8+ T cells sorted from spleen or lymph node cells, taken before intestinal transplant. The receptors stem from a human donor who received an intestinal transplant.

The chain carries TRBV6-6 and TRBJ2-5; D unclear. CDR1 and CDR2 (germline): MNHNY, SVGAGI (reference sequence). CDR3 length: 14 residues. V lost 4 bases, J lost 1 base, and 10 bases lay in between. In DNA, the CDR3 is TGTGCCAGCAGTTCGTACAGACCCCAAGAGACCCAGTACTTC. Protein: CASSSYRPQETQYF.

The genes are TRBV7-9 and TRBJ1-1, with 8 nucleotides matching TRBD1. The CDR3 runs to 14 residues. Germline V gene sequence: CDR1 SEHNR, CDR2 FQNEAQ (reference sequence). The J segment lost 3 bases and the V segment lost 5 bases, leaving 5 bases of the junction unmatched. Written as DNA, the CDR3 is TGTGCCAGCAGCCCGACAGGGGTGGACACTGAAGCTTTCTTT. Translated: CASSPTGVDTEAFF.

The chain combines TRBV4-3 with TRBJ1-4; 7 bases align to TRBD1. The CDR3 sequence is 14 residues long. Trimming took 4 bases from V and 5 from J; bases not matched to a gene: 4. Germline CDR1 reads LGHNA; CDR2 reads YSLEER. This CDR3 reads CASSPDRANEKLFF. The CDR3 region has the DNA TGCGCCAGCAGCCCCGACAGGGCCAATGAAAAACTGTTTTTT.

V usage is TRBV2 and J usage is TRBJ2-5; perhaps TRBD2 as D (6 bases). Deletions cut 1 base from V and 4 bases from J, with 10 bases between. CDR1 is SNHLY, CDR2 FYNNEI, per germline. The CDR3 spans 14 residues. The CDR3 is CASSEGTIIETQYF. For the CDR3, the DNA is TGTGCCAGCAGTGAAGGGACTATAATAGAGACCCAGTACTTC.

V is TRBV7-2 and J is TRBJ1-6, with D tentatively TRBD1 (6 bases). Per germline, CDR1 SGHTA and CDR2 FQGNSA. V lost 4 bases, J lost 8 bases, and 21 bases lay in between. The CDR3 is 17 amino acids. CDR3 sequence (DNA): TGTGCCAGCAGCTCCCCTACTGCAGGGGTCGTTTATTCACCCCTCCACTTT. Protein product: CASSSPTAGVVYSPLHF.

Written as DNA, the CDR3 is TGTGCCAGCAGTGCGTCAGGGAACACTGAAGCTTTCTTT. It yields the protein CASSASGNTEAFF. This sequence joins TRBV27 and TRBJ1-1; D remains unclear. In germline, CDR1 is MNHEY, CDR2 SMNVEV (reference sequence). Trimming removed 5 bases at V and 1 base at J, with 8 bases between. CDR3 length: 13 residues.

The chain joins TRBV4-1 to TRBJ1-2; possibly TRBD1 for D (5 bases). Trimming shortened V by 1 base and J by 4 bases, and 19 bases separated the two germline ends. The germline CDR1 and CDR2 sequences are MGHRA and YSYEKL. The CDR3 has 17 amino acids. CDR3 coding DNA: TGCGCCAGCAGCCAAGTCCGAACAGGCGGAGAAAGCTATGGCTACACCTTC. As protein: CASSQVRTGGESYGYTF.

This clone was seen just once. J is TRBJ2-7 and V is TRBV10-3, with 13 bases fitting TRBD2. CDR3 length equals 15 residues. V lost 11 bases and J lost 2; bases outside the gene matches: 9. CDR1 is ENHRY, CDR2 SYGVKD, per germline. The CDR3 loop is CAVGTSGNHPYEQYF. CDR3 DNA: TGTGCCGTCGGGACTAGCGGGAATCACCCCTACGAGCAGTACTTC.

The rearrangement uses TRBV7-9 and TRBJ2-7; D is possibly TRBD2 (5 bases). CDR3 length: 16 residues. The germline V gene has CDR1 SEHNR and CDR2 FQNEAQ (reference sequence). V lost 6 bases, J lost 2 bases, and 20 bases lay in between. The CDR3 loop is CASSSTAVGEPYEQYF. The CDR3 DNA sequence: TGTGCCAGCAGTTCAACTGCCGTCGGGGAGCCCTACGAGCAGTACTTC.

This chain joins TRBV9 and TRBJ1-2, with D perhaps matching TRBD1 (5 bases). Trimming shortened V by 6 bases and J by 4 bases, and 13 bases separated the two germline ends. The CDR3 extends over 13 amino acids. The V gene's germline CDR1 is SGDLS and CDR2 YYNGEE. The CDR3 loop reads CASKGGGTYGYTF. For the CDR3, the DNA is TGTGCCAGCAAAGGCGGGGGTACCTATGGCTACACCTTC.

The chain joins TRBV4-1 to TRBJ2-4; 10 positions agree with TRBD2. After removal of 1 base from V and 0 bases from J, the junction contained 18 bases not matched to a gene. This CDR3 region has 22 residues. Germline assignment: CDR1 MGHRA and CDR2 YSYEKL. The CDR3 loop reads CASSQVILASGGEALAKNIQYF. The DNA for the CDR3 is TGCGCCAGCAGCCAAGTAATTCTAGCTAGCGGGGGAGAAGCTCTAGCCAAAAACATTCAGTACTTC.